This T cell receptor beta chain was recovered during a study of T cells in localized non-small cell lung cancer. General study findings and limits: Across samples, adjacent lung featured a median 57 of the top 100 tumor clones. Tumor samples were not multi-region, leaving intratumor heterogeneity unexcluded. Greater blood T cell density accompanied longer overall survival.

Worth noting for this clone: Antigen unknown.

Germline loops: CDR1 SGHNT, CDR2 YYREEE (reference sequence). This CDR3 spans 16 amino acids. After removal of 4 bases from V and 3 bases from J, the junction contained 3 bases not matched to a gene. The method was immunoSEQ multiplex PCR; TCRdb's version includes in-frame clones alone and lacks a portion of them. The data contain 25,000 to 35,000 clones, about 89% of them singletons. The sequenced sample was peripheral blood, obtained before any cancer treatment. The clonotype originates from a female donor aged 60 or older with stage I lung adenocarcinoma. The chain combines TRBV5-4 with TRBJ2-1, with 14 nucleotides matching TRBD2. CDR3 DNA sequence: TGTGCCAGCAGCCGACTAGCGGGAGGGATCTACAATGAGCAGTTCTTC. Amino acids: CASSRLAGGIYNEQFF.